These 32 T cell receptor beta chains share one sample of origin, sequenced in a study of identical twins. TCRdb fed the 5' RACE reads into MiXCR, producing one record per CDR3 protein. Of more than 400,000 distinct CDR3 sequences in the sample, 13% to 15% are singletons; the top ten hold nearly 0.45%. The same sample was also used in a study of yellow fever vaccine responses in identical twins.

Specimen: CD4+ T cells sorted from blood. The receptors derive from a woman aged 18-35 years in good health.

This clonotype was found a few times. CDR3 nucleotide sequence: TGTGCCAGCAGCCAGAGAACAGGGGTTCAAGAGACCCAGTACTTC. It is translated as CASSQRTGVQETQYF. This chain uses TRBV3-1 with TRBJ2-5; 7 nucleotides line up with TRBD1. With 3 bases clipped from V and 2 bases from J, the junction kept 6 bases outside the gene matches. This CDR3 has 15 amino acids. CDR1 is LGHDT and CDR2 is YNNKEL in the germline V gene (reference sequence).

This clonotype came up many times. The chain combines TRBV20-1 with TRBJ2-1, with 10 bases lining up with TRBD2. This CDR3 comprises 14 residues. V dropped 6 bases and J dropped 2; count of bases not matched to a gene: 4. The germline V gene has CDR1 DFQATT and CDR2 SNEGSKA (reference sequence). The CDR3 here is CSASGLAAYNEQFF. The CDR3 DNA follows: TGCAGTGCCTCTGGACTAGCGGCCTACAATGAGCAGTTCTTC.

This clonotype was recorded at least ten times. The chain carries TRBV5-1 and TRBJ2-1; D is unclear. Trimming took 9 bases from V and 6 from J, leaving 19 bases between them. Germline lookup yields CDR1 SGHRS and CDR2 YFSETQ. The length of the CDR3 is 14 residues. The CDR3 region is CATKLASFINEQFF. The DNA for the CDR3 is TGCGCCACCAAGTTGGCCTCTTTCATCAATGAGCAGTTCTTC.

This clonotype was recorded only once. The CDR3 DNA is TGCAGCGTTGGTTTGGCAGCCGGGCATACGCAGTATTTT. Translating gives CSVGLAAGHTQYF. This chain joins TRBV29-1 and TRBJ2-3; D not certain. V was cut by 4 bases and J by 7 bases, with 15 bases left in between. Germline V CDR1 and CDR2: SQVTM, ANQGSEA. The length of the CDR3 is 13 residues.

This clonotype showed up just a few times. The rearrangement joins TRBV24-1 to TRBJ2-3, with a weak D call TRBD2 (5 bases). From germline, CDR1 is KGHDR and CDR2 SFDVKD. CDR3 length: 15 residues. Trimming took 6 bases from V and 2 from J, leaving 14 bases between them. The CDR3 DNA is TGTGCCACCAGTTCCCCAGAGGGTTACACAGATACGCAGTATTTT. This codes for CATSSPEGYTDTQYF.

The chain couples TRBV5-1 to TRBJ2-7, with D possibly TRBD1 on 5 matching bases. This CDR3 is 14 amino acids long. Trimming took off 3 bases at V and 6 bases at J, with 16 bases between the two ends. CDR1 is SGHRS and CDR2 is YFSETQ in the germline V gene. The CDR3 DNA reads TGCGCCAGCAGCTCGAGTGTAAAAGGGGCCGAGCAGTACTTC. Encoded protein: CASSSSVKGAEQYF. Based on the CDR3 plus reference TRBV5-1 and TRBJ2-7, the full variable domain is KAGVTQTPRYLIKTRGQQVTLSCSPISGHRSVSWYQQTPGQGLQFLFEYFSETQRNKGNFPGRFSGRQFSNSRSEMNVSTLELGDSALYLCASSSSVKGAEQYFGPGTRLTVT.

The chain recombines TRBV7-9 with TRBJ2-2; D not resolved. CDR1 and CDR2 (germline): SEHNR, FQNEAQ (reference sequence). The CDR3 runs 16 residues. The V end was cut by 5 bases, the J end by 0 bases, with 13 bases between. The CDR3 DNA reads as TGTGCCAGCAGCCCCAGTTCCGTTGCGAACACCGGGGAGCTGTTTTTT. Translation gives CASSPSSVANTGELFF. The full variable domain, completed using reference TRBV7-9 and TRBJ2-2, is DTGVSQNPRHKITKRGQNVTFRCDPISEHNRLYWYRQTLGQGPEFLTYFQNEAQLEKSRLLSDRFSAERPKGSFSTLEIQRTEQGDSAMYLCASSPSSVANTGELFFGEGSRLTVL.

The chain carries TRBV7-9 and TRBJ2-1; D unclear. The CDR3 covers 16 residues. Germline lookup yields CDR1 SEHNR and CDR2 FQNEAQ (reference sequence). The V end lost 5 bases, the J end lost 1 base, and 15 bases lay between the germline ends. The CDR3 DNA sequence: TGTGCCAGCAGCCCCCACCGCGTAGGTTCCTACAATGAGCAGTTCTTC. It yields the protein CASSPHRVGSYNEQFF.

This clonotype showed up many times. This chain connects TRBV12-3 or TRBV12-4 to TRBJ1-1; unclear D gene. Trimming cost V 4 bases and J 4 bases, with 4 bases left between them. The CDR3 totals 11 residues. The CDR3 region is CASSYGTEAFF. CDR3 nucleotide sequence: TGTGCCAGCAGTTACGGCACTGAAGCTTTCTTT.

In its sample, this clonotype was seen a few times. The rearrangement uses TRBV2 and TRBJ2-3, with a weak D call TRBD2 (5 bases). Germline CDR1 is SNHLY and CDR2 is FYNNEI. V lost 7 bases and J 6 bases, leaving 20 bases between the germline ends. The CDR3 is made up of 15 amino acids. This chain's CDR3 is CASIKTGVHQDTQYF. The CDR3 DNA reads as TGTGCCAGCATCAAGACCGGGGTCCACCAGGATACGCAGTATTTT.

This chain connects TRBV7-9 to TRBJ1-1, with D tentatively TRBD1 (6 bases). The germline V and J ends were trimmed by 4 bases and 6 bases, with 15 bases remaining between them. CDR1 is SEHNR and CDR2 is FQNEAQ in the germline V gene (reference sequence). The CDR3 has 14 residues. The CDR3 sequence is CASSWGHERSEAFF. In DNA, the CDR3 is TGTGCCAGCAGCTGGGGACATGAAAGATCTGAAGCTTTCTTT.

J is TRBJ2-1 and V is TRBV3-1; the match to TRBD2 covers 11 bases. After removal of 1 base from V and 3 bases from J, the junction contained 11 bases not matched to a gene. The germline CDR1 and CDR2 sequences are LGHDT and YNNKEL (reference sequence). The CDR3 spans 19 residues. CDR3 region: CASSQVAGGPKLGYNEQFF. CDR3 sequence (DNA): TGTGCCAGCAGCCAAGTAGCGGGGGGGCCAAAGCTGGGCTACAATGAGCAGTTCTTC.

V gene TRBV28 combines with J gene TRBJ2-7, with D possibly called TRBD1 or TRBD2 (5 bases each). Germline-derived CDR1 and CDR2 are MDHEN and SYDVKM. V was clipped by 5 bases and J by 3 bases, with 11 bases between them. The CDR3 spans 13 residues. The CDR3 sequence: CASSTGTRYEQYV. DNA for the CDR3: TGTGCCAGCAGTACCGGGACCCGCTACGAGCAGTACGTC.

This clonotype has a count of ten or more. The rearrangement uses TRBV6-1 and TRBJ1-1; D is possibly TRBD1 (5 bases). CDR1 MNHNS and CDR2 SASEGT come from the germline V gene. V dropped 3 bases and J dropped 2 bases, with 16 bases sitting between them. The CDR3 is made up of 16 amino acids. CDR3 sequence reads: CASSDGGGVRNTEAFF. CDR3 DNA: TGTGCCAGCAGTGATGGGGGAGGGGTAAGAAACACTGAAGCTTTCTTT.

The CDR3 DNA reads as TGTGCCAGCAGCCAATCTGCCGGTTCGGGCTATGGCTACACCTTC. This gives the protein CASSQSAGSGYGYTF. The chain uses TRBV3-1 and TRBJ1-2, with unresolved D. This CDR3 contains 15 residues. V gave up 2 bases and J gave up 4 bases, with 14 bases separating them. Germline CDR1 reads LGHDT; CDR2 reads YNNKEL (reference sequence).

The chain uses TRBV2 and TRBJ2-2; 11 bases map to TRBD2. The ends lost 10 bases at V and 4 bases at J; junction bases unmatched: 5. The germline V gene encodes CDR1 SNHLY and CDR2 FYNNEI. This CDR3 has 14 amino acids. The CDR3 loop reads CATTSGRGTGELFF. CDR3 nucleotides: TGTGCCACTACTAGCGGGAGAGGCACCGGGGAGCTGTTTTTT. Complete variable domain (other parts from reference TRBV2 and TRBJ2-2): EPEVTQTPSHQVTQMGQEVILRCVPISNHLYFYWYRQILGQKVEFLVSFYNNEISEKSEIFDDQFSVERPDGSNFTLKIRSTKLEDSAMYFCATTSGRGTGELFFGEGSRLTVL.

CDR3 residues: CASSLYGSRETQYF. The CDR3 coding sequence is TGTGCCAGCAGTTTATACGGCAGCCGCGAGACCCAGTACTTC. The chain combines TRBV28 with TRBJ2-5; D is uncertain. CDR3 length: 14 amino acids. Germline-derived CDR1 and CDR2 are MDHEN and SYDVKM. V lost 1 base and J lost 5, with 11 bases in between.

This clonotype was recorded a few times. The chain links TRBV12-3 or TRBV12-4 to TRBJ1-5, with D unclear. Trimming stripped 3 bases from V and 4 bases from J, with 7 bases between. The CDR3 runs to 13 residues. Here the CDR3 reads CASSFGTNQPQHF. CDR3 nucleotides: TGTGCCAGCAGTTTTGGAACAAATCAGCCCCAGCATTTT.

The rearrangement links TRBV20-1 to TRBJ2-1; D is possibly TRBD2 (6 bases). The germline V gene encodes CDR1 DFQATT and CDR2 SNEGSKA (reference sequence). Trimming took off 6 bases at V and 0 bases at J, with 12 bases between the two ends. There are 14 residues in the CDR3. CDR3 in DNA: TGCAGTGCCGCGGGGCGGAGCTCCTACAATGAGCAGTTCTTC. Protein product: CSAAGRSSYNEQFF.

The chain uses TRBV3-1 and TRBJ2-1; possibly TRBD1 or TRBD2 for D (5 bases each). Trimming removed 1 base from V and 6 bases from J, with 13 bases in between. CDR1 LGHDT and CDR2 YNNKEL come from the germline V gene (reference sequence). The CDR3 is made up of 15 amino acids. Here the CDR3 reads CASSQAARGGNEQFF. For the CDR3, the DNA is TGTGCCAGCAGCCAAGCTGCGAGGGGTGGCAATGAGCAGTTCTTC.

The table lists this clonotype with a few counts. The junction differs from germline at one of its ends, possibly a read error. The CDR3 DNA sequence: TGTGCCAGCAGTTTATCAGCGGGAGCGGGGGATACTCAGTATTTT. This encodes CASSLSAGAGDTQYF. The rearrangement joins TRBV12-3 or TRBV12-4 to TRBJ2-3, with 8 bases identical to TRBD2. The CDR3 sequence is 15 residues long.

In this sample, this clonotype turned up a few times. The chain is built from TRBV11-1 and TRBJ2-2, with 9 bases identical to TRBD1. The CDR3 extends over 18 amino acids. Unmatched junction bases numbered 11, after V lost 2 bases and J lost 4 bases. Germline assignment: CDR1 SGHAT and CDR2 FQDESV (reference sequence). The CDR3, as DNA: TGTGCCAGCAGCTTATACTCCGGGACAGGGCTAGTCACCGGGGAGCTGTTTTTT. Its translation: CASSLYSGTGLVTGELFF.

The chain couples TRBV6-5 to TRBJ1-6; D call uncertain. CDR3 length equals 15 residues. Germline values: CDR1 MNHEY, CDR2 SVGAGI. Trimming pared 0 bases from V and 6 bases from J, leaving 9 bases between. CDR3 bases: TGTGCCAGCAGTTACTCTCGGCACTCTAATTCACCCCTCCACTTT. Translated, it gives CASSYSRHSNSPLHF.

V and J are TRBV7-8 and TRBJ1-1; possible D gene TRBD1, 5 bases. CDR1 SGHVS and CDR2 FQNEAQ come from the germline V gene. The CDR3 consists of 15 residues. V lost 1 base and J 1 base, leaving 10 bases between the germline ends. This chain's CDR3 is CASSLERDPNTEAFF. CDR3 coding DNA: TGTGCCAGCAGCTTAGAGAGGGACCCGAACACTGAAGCTTTCTTT.

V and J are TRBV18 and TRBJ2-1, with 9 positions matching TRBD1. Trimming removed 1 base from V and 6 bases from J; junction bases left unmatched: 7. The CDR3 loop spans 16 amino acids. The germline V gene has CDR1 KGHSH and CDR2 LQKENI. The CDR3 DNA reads TGTGCCAGCTCACCACTGCTGGGACAGGGTTTCAATGAGCAGTTCTTC. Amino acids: CASSPLLGQGFNEQFF. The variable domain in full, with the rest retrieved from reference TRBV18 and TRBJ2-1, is NAGVMQNPRHLVRRRGQEARLRCSPMKGHSHVYWYRQLPEEGLKFMVYLQKENIIDESGMPKERFSAEFPKEGPSILRIQQVVRGDSAAYFCASSPLLGQGFNEQFFGPGTRLTVL.

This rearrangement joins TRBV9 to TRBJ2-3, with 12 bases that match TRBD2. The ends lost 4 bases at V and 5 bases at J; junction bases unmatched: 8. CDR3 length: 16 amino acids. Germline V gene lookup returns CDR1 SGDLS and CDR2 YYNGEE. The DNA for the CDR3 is TGTGCCAGCAGCTTCCTAGCGGGGGGGCTGGGAGATACGCAGTATTTT. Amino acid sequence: CASSFLAGGLGDTQYF.

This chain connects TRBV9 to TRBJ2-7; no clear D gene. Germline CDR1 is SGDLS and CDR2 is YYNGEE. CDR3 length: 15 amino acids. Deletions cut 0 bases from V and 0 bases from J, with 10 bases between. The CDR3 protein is CASSVVPDSSYEQYF. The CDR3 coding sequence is TGTGCCAGCAGCGTAGTTCCGGATAGCTCCTACGAGCAGTACTTC.

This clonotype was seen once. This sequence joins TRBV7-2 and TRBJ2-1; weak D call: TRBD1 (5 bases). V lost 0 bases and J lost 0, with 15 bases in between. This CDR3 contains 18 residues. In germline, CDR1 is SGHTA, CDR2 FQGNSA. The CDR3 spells CASSLARGQPISYNEQFF. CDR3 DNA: TGTGCCAGCAGCTTAGCCCGTGGACAACCCATCTCCTACAATGAGCAGTTCTTC.

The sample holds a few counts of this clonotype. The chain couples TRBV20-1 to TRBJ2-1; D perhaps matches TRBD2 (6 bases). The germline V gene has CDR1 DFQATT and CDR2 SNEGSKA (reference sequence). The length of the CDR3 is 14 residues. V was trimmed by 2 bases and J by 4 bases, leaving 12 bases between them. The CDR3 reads CSARLEGRYNEQFF. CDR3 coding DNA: TGCAGTGCTAGATTGGAGGGGCGATACAATGAGCAGTTCTTC.

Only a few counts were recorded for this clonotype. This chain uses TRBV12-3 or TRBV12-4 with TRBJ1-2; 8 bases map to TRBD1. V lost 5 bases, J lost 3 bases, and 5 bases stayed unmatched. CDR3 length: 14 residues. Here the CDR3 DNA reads TGTGCCAGCAGTCGACAGGGGTTGTACTATGGCTACACCTTC. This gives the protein CASSRQGLYYGYTF.

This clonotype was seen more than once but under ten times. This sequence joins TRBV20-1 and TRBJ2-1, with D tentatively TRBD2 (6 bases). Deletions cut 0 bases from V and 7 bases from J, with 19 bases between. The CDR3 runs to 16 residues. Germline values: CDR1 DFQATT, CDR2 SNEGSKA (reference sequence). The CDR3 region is CSARDFMAGLGNEQFF. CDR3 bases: TGCAGTGCTAGAGATTTCATGGCGGGGCTGGGTAATGAGCAGTTCTTC.

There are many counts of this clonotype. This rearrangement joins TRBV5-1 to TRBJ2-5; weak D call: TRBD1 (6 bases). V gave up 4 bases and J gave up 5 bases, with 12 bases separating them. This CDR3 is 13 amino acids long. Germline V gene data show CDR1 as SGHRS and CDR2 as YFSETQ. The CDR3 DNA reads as TGCGCCAGCAGCCCACAGGGTTCGGAGACCCAGTACTTC. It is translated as CASSPQGSETQYF.